This entry is about one TCR beta chain. No antigen is known for it. V was pared by 4 bases and J by 4 bases, with 9 bases of the junction left unmatched. The CDR3 sequence is 15 residues long. From germline, CDR1 is GTSNPN and CDR2 SVGIG (reference sequence). The data originate from a study of shared clonotypes between healthy human individuals. Study-level findings and limits: Among several donors, approximately 5% of naive CD4 clonotypes were found in common.

Assay execution proceeded at the deep level. Produced via immunoSEQ multiplex PCR; TCRdb's table is partial and in-frame only. Of approximately 350,000 clones detected, less than 85% appear once; the ten largest clones hold about 9.3%. Division of CD4+ cells produced a CD45RA+ naive subset and a CD45RA-negative memory subset. The genes are TRBV30 and TRBJ1-3; 8 nucleotides match TRBD1. Sequencing was performed on memory CD4+ T cells sorted from blood. The subset is: CD45RA-negative fraction. The TCR was taken from a man aged 25-40 years in good health. CDR3 DNA sequence: TGTGCCTGGACTCTCCAGGGGGCTGGGGGAAACACCATATATTTT. Residues: CAWTLQGAGGNTIYF.